A selection of T cell receptor beta chains follows, all from one sample in a study of blood T cell repertoires in COVID-19. Profiling relied on immunoSEQ multiplex PCR, and the TCRdb table lists in-frame clones only, not all of them. The sample records more than 95,000 clones, about four fifths being singletons. Sequencing input: peripheral blood. These receptors originate from a man in his 60s with acute or convalescent COVID-19. The CDR3 runs from the conserved cysteine through the conserved F or W. A D gene is named only where the DNA matches it firmly. Rows give clone size only sometimes, using once, few, many, or a class for an expanded clone.

15	TRBD2	TRBV19	TRBJ2-4	NA	CASSGLAPERHIQYF	TGTGCCAGTAGCGGACTAGCCCCTGAGCGGCACATTCAGTACTTC
12	NA	TRBV2	TRBJ1-2	NA	CAGRGNQYGYTF	TGTGCCGGCCGGGGGAACCAATATGGCTACACCTTC
16	TRBD1	TRBV19	TRBJ1-3	NA	CASTWTGPSSGNTIYF	TGTGCCAGTACCTGGACAGGACCTAGCTCTGGAAACACCATATATTTT
14	NA	TRBV7-3	TRBJ2-1	NA	CASSPLGGANEQFF	TGTGCCAGCAGCCCCTTAGGAGGGGCGAATGAGCAGTTCTTC
15	NA	TRBV27	TRBJ1-5	NA	CASKPGSQSYQPQHF	TGTGCCAGCAAACCAGGCAGTCAAAGCTATCAGCCCCAGCATTTT
14	TRBD2	TRBV9	TRBJ2-7	NA	CASSPRLLAREQYF	TGTGCCAGCAGCCCCCGCTTACTAGCGCGGGAGCAGTACTTC
15	NA	TRBV6-5	TRBJ1-4	NA	CASRSQGATNEKLFF	TGTGCCAGCAGGTCCCAGGGCGCAACTAATGAAAAACTGTTTTTT
16	NA	TRBV15	TRBJ1-5	NA	CATAAGPQRGNQPQHF	TGTGCCACCGCCGCGGGACCCCAGCGGGGCAATCAGCCCCAGCATTTT
13	NA	TRBV10-3	TRBJ2-5	NA	CAIAGLNQETQYF	TGTGCCATCGCGGGACTCAACCAAGAGACCCAGTACTTC
13	NA	TRBV5-5	TRBJ1-2	NA	CASSLVPIYGYTF	TGTGCCAGCAGCTTGGTTCCTATCTATGGCTACACCTTC
15	NA	TRBV11-1	TRBJ1-2	NA	CASSLGQGSNYGYTF	TGTGCCAGCAGCTTAGGGCAGGGGAGCAACTATGGCTACACCTTC
15	NA	TRBV24-1	TRBJ2-3	NA	CATSGQWGDPDTQYF	TGTGCCACCAGTGGCCAGTGGGGGGATCCAGATACGCAGTATTTT
15	NA	TRBV6-1	TRBJ2-1	NA	CASSDGGRFNNEQFF	TGTGCCAGCAGTGACGGAGGGAGATTTAACAATGAGCAGTTCTTC
14	NA	TRBV9	TRBJ1-2	NA	CASSPGGDGYGYTF	TGTGCCAGCAGCCCCGGGGGGGACGGCTATGGCTACACCTTC
15	NA	TRBV19	TRBJ2-7	NA	CASSMSTTYIYEQYF	TGTGCCAGTAGTATGTCCACGACATACATCTACGAGCAGTACTTC
14	TRBD2	TRBV5-1	TRBJ2-2	NA	CASSLELAGAELFF	TGCGCCAGCAGCTTGGAACTAGCGGGAGCGGAGCTGTTTTTT
18	TRBD2	TRBV27	TRBJ2-3	NA	CASSSRWGSGRASVTQYF	TGTGCCAGCAGTTCCCGATGGGGTAGCGGGAGGGCCAGTGTCACGCAGTATTTT
15	TRBD1	TRBV11-2	TRBJ1-6	NA	CASSQGAGYNSPLHF	TGTGCCAGCAGTCAGGGGGCAGGCTATAATTCACCCCTCCACTTT
16	NA	TRBV10-3	TRBJ1-3	NA	CAISESWELRGNTIYF	TGTGCCATCAGTGAGTCCTGGGAGTTAAGGGGAAACACCATATATTTT
15	NA	TRBV5-1	TRBJ1-2	few	CASSQSDRIFYGYTF	TGCGCCAGCAGCCAGAGCGACAGGATCTTTTATGGCTACACCTTC
14	NA	TRBV10-3	TRBJ1-1	NA	CAISESGGHTEAFF	TGTGCCATCAGTGAGTCAGGCGGTCACACTGAAGCTTTCTTT
14	TRBD1	TRBV18	TRBJ1-4	NA	CASSPQGAWEKLFF	TGTGCCAGCTCACCACAGGGGGCGTGGGAAAAACTGTTTTTT
15	TRBD1	TRBV9	TRBJ2-7	NA	CASSVGDRFSKVQYF	TGTGCCAGCAGCGTAGGGGACAGGTTTTCCAAGGTGCAGTACTTC
11	NA	TRBV20-1	TRBJ2-5	NA	CSADIRETQYF	TGCAGTGCCGACATCCGGGAGACCCAGTACTTC
11	TRBD1	TRBV30	TRBJ1-1	NA	CAYATGPEAFF	TGTGCCTATGCGACAGGGCCTGAAGCTTTCTTT
17	TRBD1	TRBV15	TRBJ1-2	NA	CATSSPDRGPLVSPYTF	TGTGCCACCAGCAGCCCGGACAGGGGGCCGCTAGTTTCCCCCTACACCTTC
13	TRBD2	TRBV11-2	TRBJ2-7	NA	CASSLGGGYEQYF	TGTGCCAGCAGCTTAGGGGGGGGGTACGAGCAGTACTTC
14	NA	TRBV2	TRBJ1-1	NA	CASRPRAANTEAFF	TGTGCCAGCAGGCCGCGGGCAGCGAACACTGAAGCTTTCTTT
14	TRBD1	TRBV7-9	TRBJ1-6	once	CASSFTTGNSPLHF	TGTGCCAGCAGCTTCACGACAGGGAACTCACCCCTCCACTTT
14	NA	TRBV11-2	TRBJ2-7	once	CASSSLRTNYEQYF	TGTGCCAGCAGCTCCCTCCGGACTAACTACGAGCAGTACTTC
14	NA	TRBV11-3	TRBJ1-1	NA	CASSLSGLNTEAFF	TGTGCCAGCAGCTTGAGCGGCCTGAACACTGAAGCTTTCTTT
16	TRBD2	TRBV19	TRBJ2-1	NA	CASSIVRLARGNEQFF	TGTGCCAGTAGTATAGTCCGACTAGCTCGTGGCAATGAGCAGTTCTTC
16	NA	TRBV6-4	TRBJ2-7	few	CASSDSGLGRVSEQYF	TGTGCCAGCAGTGACTCTGGGCTGGGCAGGGTTTCCGAGCAGTACTTC
13	NA	TRBV30	TRBJ2-3	once	CAWSGDSTDTQYF	TGTGCCTGGAGTGGCGACTCTACAGATACGCAGTATTTT
15	TRBD2	TRBV7-3	TRBJ2-2	few	CASSAGTSGTGELFF	TGTGCCAGCAGCGCCGGGACTAGTGGGACCGGGGAGCTGTTTTTT
15	TRBD1	TRBV7-9	TRBJ2-7	few	CASSLIGQGTYEQYF	TGTGCCAGCAGCCTAATCGGACAGGGGACTTACGAGCAGTACTTC
16	TRBD1	TRBV18	TRBJ2-3	NA	CASSPTGGGSTDTQYF	TGTGCCAGCTCACCAACAGGGGGCGGAAGCACAGATACGCAGTATTTT
15	NA	TRBV18	TRBJ2-2	NA	CASSPGKGGTGELFF	TGTGCCAGCTCACCGGGAAAAGGGGGCACCGGGGAGCTGTTTTTT
13	NA	TRBV30	TRBJ2-7	NA	CAWSADIAYEQYF	TGTGCCTGGAGTGCTGACATAGCCTACGAGCAGTACTTC
15	TRBD1	TRBV6-5	TRBJ1-4	NA	CASSTRGTGSEKLFF	TGTGCCAGCAGTACCAGAGGGACAGGGAGTGAAAAACTGTTTTTT
18	TRBD2	TRBV7-9	TRBJ2-3	NA	CASSLPARLAGRTDTQYF	TGTGCCAGCAGCCTCCCAGCGAGACTAGCGGGGCGCACAGATACGCAGTATTTT
13	TRBD1	TRBV6-5	TRBJ1-1	NA	CASRDRKNTEAFF	TGTGCCAGCAGGGACAGGAAAAACACTGAAGCTTTCTTT
16	TRBD1	TRBV5-8	TRBJ1-4	NA	CASSLRRDRVSQKLFF	TGTGCCAGCAGCTTGCGGCGAGACAGGGTTAGTCAAAAACTGTTTTTT
17	NA	TRBV28	TRBJ1-4	few	CASRKQRSGALNEKLFF	TGTGCCAGCAGAAAACAGAGGAGTGGGGCTTTGAACGAAAAACTGTTTTTT
14	TRBD2	TRBV5-1	TRBJ2-1	NA	CASRLAGGSGEQFF	TGCGCCAGCAGACTAGCGGGAGGGTCCGGTGAGCAGTTCTTC